Each of the 10 T cell receptor beta chains below was sequenced from the same sample in a study of CD8 T cells in ankylosing spondylitis. One entry per CDR3 protein, called by TCRdb with MiXCR from the 5' RACE reads. Of some 300,000 distinct CDR3 sequences listed, roughly 20% are singletons. Sequencing was carried out using blood, either unsorted or a sorted T cell fraction (not recorded which). The receptors were sampled from a female donor with ankylosing spondylitis or in good health (not recorded which).

The chain joins TRBV10-2 to TRBJ2-2; D uncertain. The germline V and J ends were trimmed by 4 bases and 6 bases, with 12 bases remaining between them. The CDR3 consists of 14 residues. CDR1 and CDR2 from the germline V gene are WSHSY and SAAADI. The CDR3, as DNA: TGCGCCAGCAGTGGGTTTAGATGGGCCGGGGAGCTGTTTTTT. It is translated as CASSGFRWAGELFF.

With respect to this clonotype: Just one base apart from a much larger clone, this may be a read error. The CDR3 reads CVSSLSNTGELFF. The CDR3 coding sequence is TGTGTCAGCAGTTTATCCAACACCGGGGAGCTGTTTTTT. The chain has TRBV27 and TRBJ2-2; D not certain. Germline lookup yields CDR1 MNHEY and CDR2 SMNVEV (reference sequence). The CDR3 length is 13 residues.

V is TRBV20-1 and J is TRBJ2-3, with D uncertain. Germline V gene lookup returns CDR1 DFQATT and CDR2 SNEGSKA (reference sequence). Trimming removed 3 bases from V and 1 base from J, with 11 bases in between. The CDR3 extends over 14 amino acids. CDR3 bases: TGCAGTGCTAGCTTCCCCTCGGGCACAGATACGCAGTATTTT. This gives the protein CSASFPSGTDTQYF.

This clonotype was counted between two and nine times. This rearrangement joins TRBV11-2 to TRBJ1-6, with TRBD1 identical over 10 bases. Unmatched junction bases numbered 6, after V lost 3 bases and J lost 7 bases. This CDR3 has 16 residues. CDR1 and CDR2 (germline): SGHAT, FQNNGV. Here the CDR3 DNA reads TGTGCCAGCAGCTTGGGACAGGGGTGGCAGAATTCACCCCTCCACTTT. Its protein product is CASSLGQGWQNSPLHF.

This clonotype was recorded many times. The chain recombines TRBV24-1 with TRBJ1-2; D is uncertain. V dropped 6 bases and J dropped 5 bases, with 9 bases sitting between them. This CDR3 is built from 12 residues. Per the germline V gene, CDR1 is KGHDR and CDR2 is SFDVKD. The DNA for the CDR3 is TGTGCCACCAGTCAAATAAATTATGGCTACACCTTC. This translates into CATSQINYGYTF.

The chain couples TRBV20-1 to TRBJ2-1, with 9 bases fitting TRBD2. V trimming: 4 bases; J trimming: 4 bases; junction bases outside the gene matches: 8. The germline V gene has CDR1 DFQATT and CDR2 SNEGSKA (reference sequence). This CDR3 is built from 15 residues. The CDR3, as DNA: TGCAGTGCTACCTACCCGACTAGCGGATACAATGAGCAGTTCTTC. Its protein is CSATYPTSGYNEQFF.

The sample holds a few counts of this clonotype. CDR3 nucleotide sequence: TGCAGTGCCTTGACTCCTAGCGGGGGACCCTACAATGAGCAGTTCTTC. It yields the protein CSALTPSGGPYNEQFF. The chain recombines TRBV20-1 with TRBJ2-1; TRBD2 agrees at 10 bases. With V trimmed by 6 bases and J by 2 bases, 10 bases remained unmatched. Germline CDR1 is DFQATT and CDR2 is SNEGSKA (reference sequence). The CDR3 has 16 residues.

The rearrangement uses TRBV6-5 and TRBJ1-2; D is perhaps TRBD1 (5 bases). Germline V gene sequence: CDR1 MNHEY, CDR2 SVGAGI. The V end lost 0 bases, the J end lost 7 bases, and 12 bases lay between the germline ends. This CDR3 contains 14 residues. The CDR3 DNA reads as TGTGCCAGCAGTTACTCGATGGGGGGGGGTGGCTACACCTTC. Its translation: CASSYSMGGGGYTF.

This clonotype has more than one count but fewer than ten. The J gene is TRBJ2-1, the V gene TRBV6-5, with 15 bases aligning to TRBD2. Germline trimming cut 2 bases from V and 0 bases from J; bases unmatched to any gene: 5. CDR1 and CDR2 (germline): MNHEY, SVGAGI. The CDR3 totals 19 residues. CDR3 residues: CASSYGTSGRKSSYNEQFF. Written as DNA, the CDR3 is TGTGCCAGCAGTTACGGGACTAGCGGGAGGAAAAGCTCCTACAATGAGCAGTTCTTC.

The chain links TRBV7-8 to TRBJ1-2; D gene uncertain. CDR3 length equals 16 residues. The germline V and J ends were trimmed by 2 bases and 0 bases, with 13 bases remaining between them. Per germline, CDR1 SGHVS and CDR2 FQNEAQ. This chain's CDR3 is CASSLSLRTSNYGYTF. CDR3 sequence (DNA): TGTGCCAGCAGCTTATCCCTTCGGACGTCTAACTATGGCTACACCTTC. Full variable domain (missing parts from reference TRBV7-8 and TRBJ1-2): GAGVSQSPRYKVAKRGQDVALRCDPISGHVSLFWYQQALGQGPEFLTYFQNEAQLDKSGLPSDRFFAERPEGSVSTLKIQRTQQEDSAVYLCASSLSLRTSNYGYTFGSGTRLTVV.